This T cell receptor (beta chain) was recorded in a study of beta chain features in type 1 diabetes (dated by TCRdb to between 2017 and 2018). Regarding the research as a whole: Mean age, gender distribution, total cell number and subset yield were not different between patients and healthy donors. A total of under 140,000,000 sorted cells were examined across all samples, and the number of cells per subset was strongly correlated with RNA yield. In the study, TCRB repertoires of sorted circulating CD4+ T cell subsets from recently diagnosed type 1 diabetes patients were compared with those of matched healthy donors. Whereas all 28 donors provided naive and central memory subsets, regulatory and stem cell-like memory subsets were isolated from just 8 patients and about 8 healthy donors.

A single peripheral blood draw of approximately 120 mL on average was collected from each donor into heparinised tubes. Using a panel that included CD45RO, CCR7, CD25, CD127, CD95 and CD27, naive, central memory, regulatory and stem cell-like memory CD4+ T cells were sorted on a BD FACSAria II. A purity above 98% was achieved for all sorted populations. PBMCs were isolated right away by Lymphoprep density gradient centrifugation and were stained directly, without culture. To minimize batch effects, samples were stained and sorted in pairs, one healthy donor with one patient per experiment. CDR1 SGHTA and CDR2 FQGNSA are derived from the germline V gene. The CDR3 numbers 14 residues from cysteine through phenylalanine. This entry keeps only the CDR3 DNA: 42 bases, framed from base 1. The junction shows trimming of 5 bases on V and 3 bases on J, and the gene matches do not reach 7 bases of it. General study outcomes and caveats: Type 1 diabetes patients showed a moderate but significant shortening of TCRB CDR3 length in all four CD4+ subsets. Sequencing cDNA rather than genomic DNA could over-represent highly expressing activated cells, although activation and CD3 levels did not differ between groups. At VDJ recombination sites, type 1 diabetes patients had fewer insertions and more deleted nucleotides, which implies abnormalities in thymic rearrangement. Naive, central memory and regulatory TCRB repertoires appeared to be more similar among patients than among healthy donors. Because the HLA sub-analyses included only small numbers of individuals, any influence of HLA type on TCRB rearrangement was left unresolved. Shorter templates might have been favored by PCR, but patient and control samples were amplified and corrected together, so both groups would have been affected equally by any skew.

The entire amount of isolated RNA was reverse transcribed using the High Capacity cDNA Reverse Transcription Kit, so the sequenced TCRB transcripts were expressed ones. Deep immunoSEQ sequencing was applied to naive, central memory and regulatory T cell samples, giving an average of about 3.4 million total reads per sample. Sorted cells were lysed in RLT buffer and RNA was extracted with DNase-treated RNeasy Micro or Mini kits, depending on cell number. To prevent cross-contamination, every cell subset was processed on its own, while patient and healthy donor samples were processed together. The immunoSEQ multiplex PCR was used to amplify TCRB sequences from cDNA, yielding 87-bp fragments that span the CDR3 region. Amplicons were sequenced on the Illumina HiSeq platform. The source study handled its data this way. Synthetic template baselines were used to correct PCR bias computationally, reads within Hamming distance 2 were collapsed together, and singletons that could not be merged were discarded. Reads were aligned against IMGT to assign V, D and J genes, CDR3 length and insertions or deletions at six rearrangement sites. Within each subset, clonotype counts were normalized to sorted cell number, after which true diversity and Gini coefficients were computed with the tcR R package. The overlap coefficient, calculated on TCRB nucleotide sequences, was used to quantify repertoire sharing. TCRdb limited this immuneACCESS table to in-frame rearrangements with V and J called. A share of clones is missing; checked studies link under half to unresolved V genes, and the rest is unexplained. From that table come the V and J calls and clone size; the DNA was used to work out D and trimming. This sample lists 150,000 to 200,000 clones; roughly 9% were detected once. Clones ranked in the top ten supply roughly 2.5% of the sample.

As for this clone: It has no known antigen specificity. No per-base quality is available; no much larger clone lies one base away.

The V and J genes are TRBV7-2 and TRBJ2-7; 7 central bases correspond to TRBD1. The source material was central memory CD4+ T cells from blood. The sequence was obtained from a woman younger than 30 in good health. The sequenced DNA is TGTGCCAGCAGCCTCACGGGACAGCGCTACGAGCAGTACTTC. Translation gives CASSLTGQRYEQYF.